The 20 T cell receptor beta chains reported below all come from one sample, sequenced in a study of post-analysis software for immune sequencing data (dated by TCRdb to 2014 to 2015). Beyond this particular receptor, the publication reports: Patients showed significantly higher frequencies than controls for a handful of TRBV segments, among them TRBV5-6, TRBV5-1 and TRBV20-1.

Antigen specificity for these receptors is unknown. Libraries came from PCR. The sequencing machine was an Illumina HiSeq 2500. To reduce PCR and sequencing biases, unique molecular identifiers were incorporated into the TCR beta cDNA libraries. TCRdb itself trimmed the public reads at Q25 with fastp, ran MiXCR and retained productive beta chains. Every distinct CDR3 protein forms one entry, paired with its most common genes and DNA. The sample records about 820,000 distinct CDR3 sequences, roughly 50% of which are singletons. The top ten constitute over 4% of the sample. Sequences were obtained from blood. Receptors were obtained from a girl aged 5-17 years with multiple sclerosis.

The V call is TRBV12-3 or TRBV12-4, the J call TRBJ1-2, with TRBD1 as a possible D gene (6 bases). The CDR3 has 17 amino acids. The V and J ends lost 3 bases and 2 bases respectively, with 19 bases between them. The CDR3 protein is CASSLTFSGRGNYGYTF. In DNA, the CDR3 is TGTGCCAGCAGTTTGACGTTCTCGGGGAGGGGGAACTATGGCTACACCTTC.

This rearrangement joins TRBV12-5 to TRBJ2-7; D is perhaps TRBD1 or TRBD2 (5 bases each). From germline, CDR1 is LGHNT and CDR2 FRNRAP. This CDR3 has 14 residues. Deletions cut 0 bases from V and 4 bases from J, with 10 bases between. CDR3 sequence: CASGLVEGKYEQYF. The DNA for the CDR3 is TGTGCTAGTGGTTTGGTAGAGGGGAAATACGAGCAGTACTTC.

The J gene is TRBJ1-2, the V gene TRBV4-1; D unclear. Germline loops: CDR1 MGHRA, CDR2 YSYEKL. The length of the CDR3 is 15 residues. V gave up 0 bases and J gave up 12 bases, with 20 bases separating them. The CDR3 DNA sequence: TGCGCCAGCAGCCAAGATCCCCCGGTGGCATGGCTACACACCTTC. Its translation is CASSQDPPVAWLHTF.

This clonotype was counted only a few times. The V call is TRBV5-1, the J call TRBJ1-1; D gene unclear. This CDR3 is 16 amino acids long. V dropped 0 bases and J dropped 0 bases, with 12 bases sitting between them. CDR1 and CDR2 from the germline V gene are SGHRS and YFSETQ. CDR3 amino acids: CASSLDISFMNTEAFF. CDR3 coding DNA: TGCGCCAGCAGCTTGGACATTTCCTTCATGAACACTGAAGCTTTCTTT.

V and J are TRBV5-1 and TRBJ2-1; 12 nucleotides line up with TRBD2. J was trimmed by 9 bases and V by 3 bases; bases with no gene match: 10. The CDR3 sequence is 16 residues long. Germline CDR1 and CDR2: SGHRS and YFSETQ. DNA of the CDR3: TGCGCCAGCAGCTCGGGACTAGCGGGCCAGAGGCTTGAGCAGTTCTTC. It yields the protein CASSSGLAGQRLEQFF.

This chain's CDR3 is CASSVWTGPNYGYTF. The CDR3 DNA sequence: TGTGCCAGCAGTGTTTGGACAGGGCCTAACTATGGCTACACCTTC. The chain has TRBV6-5 and TRBJ1-2, with TRBD1 matching over 8 bases. The germline CDR1 and CDR2 sequences are MNHEY and SVGAGI. V shed 5 bases, J shed 0 bases, and the junction held 5 bases outside the gene matches. The CDR3 has 15 amino acids.

The V and J genes are TRBV18 and TRBJ2-7; no firm D call. The CDR3 has 15 amino acids. Looked up from germline, CDR1 is KGHSH and CDR2 is LQKENI. V was clipped by 4 bases and J by 1 base, with 14 bases between them. This CDR3 is CASSLDLDGSYEQYF. The CDR3 bases are TGTGCCAGCTCACTCGACCTCGACGGGTCCTACGAGCAGTACTTC.

The chain has TRBV5-6 and TRBJ2-7, with D hard to call. There are 15 residues in the CDR3. V shed 2 bases and J shed 3 bases, with 15 bases lying between them. The germline V gene encodes CDR1 SGHDT and CDR2 YYEEEE. CDR3 residues: CASSLEKLRFYEQYF. The CDR3 DNA reads TGTGCCAGCAGCTTAGAGAAGCTCAGATTCTACGAGCAGTACTTC.

The rearrangement joins TRBV4-1 to TRBJ2-7; the D is unclear. This CDR3 region has 16 residues. The V end was cut by 0 bases, the J end by 0 bases, with 12 bases between. CDR1 and CDR2 from the germline V gene are MGHRA and YSYEKL. CDR3 bases: TGCGCCAGCAGCCAAGATCGAGTCAGTTACTCCTACGAGCAGTACTTC. Its protein product is CASSQDRVSYSYEQYF.

This clonotype came up a few times. This chain links TRBV5-1 with TRBJ1-1; unclear D gene. CDR1 is SGHRS, CDR2 YFSETQ, per germline. The CDR3 contains 13 residues. V was clipped by 4 bases and J by 6 bases, with 13 bases between them. CDR3 DNA sequence: TGCGCCAGCAGCAAAGAGACGGGCCCTGAAGCTTTCTTT. It encodes CASSKETGPEAFF.

This clonotype occurred a few times. The chain employs TRBV20-1 and TRBJ2-5, with TRBD2 as a possible D gene (5 bases). Matching the DNA end better, TRBJ2-7 makes the J call doubtful. CDR1 is DFQATT, CDR2 SNEGSKA, per germline (reference sequence). The CDR3 length is 13 residues. The CDR3 bases are TGCAGTGCATCCGGGCCAGAAAGCGGCGAGCAGTACTTC. Protein sequence: CSASGPESGEQYF.

This clonotype was seen a few times. The chain employs TRBV20-1 and TRBJ2-3, with a tentative D call TRBD2 (6 bases). Germline V gives CDR1 DFQATT, CDR2 SNEGSKA (reference sequence). V lost 3 bases and J lost 3, with 16 bases in between. The CDR3 runs to 15 residues. The CDR3 DNA is TGCAGTGCTAGTACCGGGACTGAACCGACAGATACGCAGTATTTT. Protein: CSASTGTEPTDTQYF.

CDR3 nucleotide sequence: TGCAGCGTTGTTTCGGACAGACCGTACGAGCAGTACTTC. This gives the protein CSVVSDRPYEQYF. This chain uses TRBV29-1 with TRBJ2-7; a possible D gene is TRBD1 (6 bases). CDR3 size: 13 residues. Per germline, CDR1 SQVTM and CDR2 ANQGSEA. V lost 4 bases, J lost 4 bases, and 14 bases lay in between.

The chain couples TRBV6-4 to TRBJ2-1; TRBD1 aligns across 7 bases. This CDR3 has 13 residues. V lost 4 bases, J lost 8 bases, and 5 bases stayed unmatched. The V gene's germline CDR1 is MRHNA and CDR2 SNTAGT. The DNA of the CDR3 is TGTGCCAGCAGTGTCGACAGGGTCCATGAGCAGTTCTTC. Translation gives CASSVDRVHEQFF.

The chain couples TRBV4-1 to TRBJ2-5; the D is unclear. The end of the DNA is better explained by TRBJ2-7, so the J call may be wrong. CDR1 and CDR2 (germline): MGHRA, YSYEKL. The CDR3 covers 14 residues. CDR3 sequence reads: CASSPLGIWGEQYF. In nucleotides, the CDR3 is TGCGCCAGCAGCCCCCTGGGGATATGGGGCGAGCAGTACTTC.

The chain recombines TRBV6-5 with TRBJ2-7; a possible D gene is TRBD1 (6 bases). Trimming removed 6 bases from V and 5 bases from J, with 8 bases in between. Germline V gene data show CDR1 as MNHEY and CDR2 as SVGAGI. The CDR3 consists of 11 residues. CDR3 sequence: CASRRDNEQYF. The DNA for the CDR3 is TGTGCCAGCAGGAGGGACAACGAGCAGTACTTC.

This chain joins TRBV5-5 and TRBJ1-2; TRBD1 might be the D (5 bases). Germline CDR1 SGHKS, CDR2 YYEKEE (reference sequence). CDR3 size: 14 residues. The V end lost 0 bases, the J end lost 7 bases, and 13 bases lay between the germline ends. CDR3 coding DNA: TGTGCCAGCAGCTTGGAACAGGACGGCATTGGCTACACCTTC. The encoded protein is CASSLEQDGIGYTF. Combining the CDR3 with reference TRBV5-5 and TRBJ1-2 gives the whole variable domain DAGVTQSPTHLIKTRGQQVTLRCSPISGHKSVSWYQQVLGQGPQFIFQYYEKEERGRGNFPDRFSARQFPNYSSELNVNALLLGDSALYLCASSLEQDGIGYTFGSGTRLTVV.

The rearrangement uses TRBV20-1 and TRBJ1-2; no clear D. The V end was cut by 0 bases, the J end by 3 bases, with 11 bases between. This CDR3 spans 14 amino acids. Germline V gives CDR1 DFQATT, CDR2 SNEGSKA (reference sequence). CDR3 DNA sequence: TGCAGTGCTAGAGAGCTTCCCCGGGACTATGGCTACACCTTC. Amino acid sequence: CSARELPRDYGYTF.

The chain combines TRBV20-1 with TRBJ2-1; 9 nucleotides match TRBD2. V lost 3 bases and J lost 6; bases outside the gene matches: 6. The CDR3 runs 14 residues. In germline, CDR1 is DFQATT, CDR2 SNEGSKA (reference sequence). CDR3 loop: CSARILAGLNEQFF. CDR3 DNA: TGCAGTGCTAGGATCCTAGCGGGGCTCAATGAGCAGTTCTTC.

The V gene is TRBV11-1, the J gene TRBJ2-5; the match to TRBD2 covers 7 bases. J gave up 4 bases and V 6 bases, and 8 bases lay outside the gene matches. CDR3 length: 14 residues. Germline assignment: CDR1 SGHAT and CDR2 FQDESV (reference sequence). The CDR3 DNA sequence: TGTGCCAGCAGAGACGCGGGGGTTTCAGAGACCCAGTACTTC. It codes for CASRDAGVSETQYF.